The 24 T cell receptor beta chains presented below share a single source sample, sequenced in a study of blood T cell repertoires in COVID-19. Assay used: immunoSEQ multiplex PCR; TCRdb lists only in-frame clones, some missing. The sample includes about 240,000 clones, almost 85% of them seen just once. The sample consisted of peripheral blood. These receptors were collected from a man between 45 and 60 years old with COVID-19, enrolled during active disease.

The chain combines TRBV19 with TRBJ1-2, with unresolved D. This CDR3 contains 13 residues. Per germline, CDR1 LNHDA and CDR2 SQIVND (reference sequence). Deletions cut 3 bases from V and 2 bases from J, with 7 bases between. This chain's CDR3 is CASSIGVNYGYTF. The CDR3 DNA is TGTGCCAGTAGTATCGGGGTCAACTATGGCTACACCTTC.

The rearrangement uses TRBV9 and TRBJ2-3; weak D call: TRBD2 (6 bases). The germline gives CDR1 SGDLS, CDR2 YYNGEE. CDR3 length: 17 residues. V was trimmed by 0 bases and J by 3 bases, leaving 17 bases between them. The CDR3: CASSVEIGGAETDTQYF. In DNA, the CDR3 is TGTGCCAGCAGCGTAGAAATAGGCGGGGCAGAGACAGATACGCAGTATTTT.

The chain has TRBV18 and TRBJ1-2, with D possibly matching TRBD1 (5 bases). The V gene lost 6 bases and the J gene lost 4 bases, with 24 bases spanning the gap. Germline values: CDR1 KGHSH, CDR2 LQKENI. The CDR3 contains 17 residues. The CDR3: CASSPSRMTEAFYGYTF. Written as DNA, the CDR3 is TGTGCCAGCTCTCCTTCCAGGATGACAGAGGCCTTCTATGGCTACACCTTC.

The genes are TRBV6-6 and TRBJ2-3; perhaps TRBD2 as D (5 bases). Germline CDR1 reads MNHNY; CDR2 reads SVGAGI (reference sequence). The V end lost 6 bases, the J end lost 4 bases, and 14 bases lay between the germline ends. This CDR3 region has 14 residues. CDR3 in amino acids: CASRPGNSPDTQYF. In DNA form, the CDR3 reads TGTGCCAGCAGACCCGGGAACAGCCCAGATACGCAGTATTTT.

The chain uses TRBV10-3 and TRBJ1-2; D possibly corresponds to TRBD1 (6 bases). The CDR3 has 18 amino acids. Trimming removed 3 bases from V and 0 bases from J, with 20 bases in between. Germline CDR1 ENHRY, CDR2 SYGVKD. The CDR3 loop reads CAISDSPGQLTSNYGYTF. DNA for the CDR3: TGTGCCATCAGTGACTCTCCGGGACAACTAACCTCTAACTATGGCTACACCTTC.

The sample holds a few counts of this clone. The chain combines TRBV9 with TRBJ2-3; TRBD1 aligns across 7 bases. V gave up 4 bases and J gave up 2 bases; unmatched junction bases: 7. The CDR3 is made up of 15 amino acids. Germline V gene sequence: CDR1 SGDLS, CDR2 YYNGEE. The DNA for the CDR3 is TGTGCCAGCAGCAGGCCGGGACAGCTCACAGATACGCAGTATTTT. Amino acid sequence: CASSRPGQLTDTQYF.

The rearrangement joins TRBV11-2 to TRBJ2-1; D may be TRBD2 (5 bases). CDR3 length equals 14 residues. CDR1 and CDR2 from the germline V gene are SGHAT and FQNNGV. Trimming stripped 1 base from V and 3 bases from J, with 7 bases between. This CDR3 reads CASSLVGVYNEQFF. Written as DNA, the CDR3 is TGTGCCAGCAGCTTAGTCGGGGTCTACAATGAGCAGTTCTTC.

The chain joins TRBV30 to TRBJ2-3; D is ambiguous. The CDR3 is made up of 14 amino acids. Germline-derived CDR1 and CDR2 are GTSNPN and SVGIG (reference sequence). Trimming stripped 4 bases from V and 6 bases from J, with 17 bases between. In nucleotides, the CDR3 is TGTGCCTGGATTCTACTGTCGAGTGCGGATACGCAGTATTTT. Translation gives CAWILLSSADTQYF.

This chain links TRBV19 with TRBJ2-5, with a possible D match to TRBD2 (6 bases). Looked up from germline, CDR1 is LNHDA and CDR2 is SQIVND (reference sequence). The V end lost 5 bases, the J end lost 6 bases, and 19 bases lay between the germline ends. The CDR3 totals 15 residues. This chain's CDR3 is CASSGGLANSKTQYF. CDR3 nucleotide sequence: TGTGCCAGTAGTGGAGGGCTAGCGAATTCCAAGACCCAGTACTTC.

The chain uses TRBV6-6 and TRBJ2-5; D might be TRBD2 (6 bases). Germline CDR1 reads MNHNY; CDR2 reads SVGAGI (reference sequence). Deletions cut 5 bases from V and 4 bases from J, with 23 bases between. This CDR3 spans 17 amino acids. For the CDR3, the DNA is TGTGCCAGCAGTCCCCGTAGGCGGCAGGGACTCCGAGAGACCCAGTACTTC. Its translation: CASSPRRRQGLRETQYF.

CDR3 sequence: CASTGQGGVGYTF. CDR3 sequence (DNA): TGTGCCAGCACCGGACAGGGTGGCGTTGGCTACACCTTC. The J gene is TRBJ1-2, the V gene TRBV6-5; 8 nucleotides match TRBD1. The germline V gene encodes CDR1 MNHEY and CDR2 SVGAGI. The CDR3 extends over 13 amino acids. J lost 7 bases, V lost 7 bases, and 8 bases had no gene match.

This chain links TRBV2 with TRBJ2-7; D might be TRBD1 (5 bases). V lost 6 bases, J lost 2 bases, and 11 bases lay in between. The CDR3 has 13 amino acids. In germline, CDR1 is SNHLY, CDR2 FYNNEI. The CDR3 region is CASRVRATYEQYF. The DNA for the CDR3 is TGTGCCAGCAGGGTCAGGGCGACCTACGAGCAGTACTTC.

In nucleotides, the CDR3 is TGTGCCAGCAGCGTAGTGGGCAGGGACACTGAAGCTTTCTTT. This codes for CASSVVGRDTEAFF. The chain carries TRBV9 and TRBJ1-1, with D maybe TRBD1 (5 bases). The germline CDR1 and CDR2 sequences are SGDLS and YYNGEE. The CDR3 is 14 residues long. V shed 0 bases and J shed 3 bases, with 9 bases lying between them.

CDR3 nucleotides: TGTGCCAGCAGCCCGGGACTAGCGGGAGGTGGGGAGCTGTTTTTT. Residues: CASSPGLAGGGELFF. The chain joins TRBV9 to TRBJ2-2; 15 bases line up with TRBD2. The CDR3 extends over 15 amino acids. V dropped 4 bases and J dropped 8; count of bases not matched to a gene: 3. CDR1 and CDR2 (germline): SGDLS, YYNGEE.

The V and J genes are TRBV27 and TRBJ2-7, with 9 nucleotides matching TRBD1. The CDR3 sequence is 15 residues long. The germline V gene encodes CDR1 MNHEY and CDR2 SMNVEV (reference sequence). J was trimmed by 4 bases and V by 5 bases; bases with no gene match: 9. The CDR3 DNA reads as TGTGCCAGCAGTCCCCGGGACAGGGAACTTTACGAGCAGTACTTC. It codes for CASSPRDRELYEQYF.

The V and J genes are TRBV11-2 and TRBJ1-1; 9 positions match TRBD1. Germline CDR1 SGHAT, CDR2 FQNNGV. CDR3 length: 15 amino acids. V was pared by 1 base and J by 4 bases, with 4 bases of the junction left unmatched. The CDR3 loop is CASSLVGQGFTEAFF. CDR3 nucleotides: TGTGCCAGCAGCTTAGTGGGACAGGGCTTCACTGAAGCTTTCTTT.

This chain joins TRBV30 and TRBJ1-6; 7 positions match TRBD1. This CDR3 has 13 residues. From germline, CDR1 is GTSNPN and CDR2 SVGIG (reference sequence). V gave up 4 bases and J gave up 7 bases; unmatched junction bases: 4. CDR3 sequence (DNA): TGTGCCTGGAATATACAGGGGAATTCACCCCTCCACTTT. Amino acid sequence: CAWNIQGNSPLHF.

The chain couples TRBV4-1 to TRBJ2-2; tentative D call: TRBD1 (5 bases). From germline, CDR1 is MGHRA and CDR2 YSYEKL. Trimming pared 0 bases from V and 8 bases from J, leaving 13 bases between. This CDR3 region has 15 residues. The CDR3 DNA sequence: TGCGCCAGCAGCCAAGATAGGACAAAAGGGGGGGAGCTGTTTTTT. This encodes CASSQDRTKGGELFF.

The CDR3 DNA reads as TGCGCCAGCAGCCAATTAATGTACAATGAGCAGTTCTTC. Protein: CASSQLMYNEQFF. The rearrangement uses TRBV4-1 and TRBJ2-1; no reliable D call. Germline V gene sequence: CDR1 MGHRA, CDR2 YSYEKL. Trimming removed 2 bases at V and 4 bases at J, with 6 bases between. CDR3 length: 13 residues.

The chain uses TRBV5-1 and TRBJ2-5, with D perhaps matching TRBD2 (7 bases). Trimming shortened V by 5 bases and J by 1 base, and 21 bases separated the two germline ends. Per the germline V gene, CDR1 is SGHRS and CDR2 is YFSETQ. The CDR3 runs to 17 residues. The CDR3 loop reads CASRSGTQLAAQETQYF. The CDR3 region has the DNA TGCGCCAGCAGATCCGGGACACAGCTAGCGGCCCAAGAGACCCAGTACTTC.

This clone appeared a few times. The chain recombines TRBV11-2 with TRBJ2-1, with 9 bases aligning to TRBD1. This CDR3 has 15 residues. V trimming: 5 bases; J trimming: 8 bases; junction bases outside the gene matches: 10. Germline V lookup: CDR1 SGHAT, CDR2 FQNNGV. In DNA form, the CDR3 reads TGTGCCAGCAGCCCAACCGGGACAGGGTCGGATGAGCAGTTCTTC. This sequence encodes CASSPTGTGSDEQFF.

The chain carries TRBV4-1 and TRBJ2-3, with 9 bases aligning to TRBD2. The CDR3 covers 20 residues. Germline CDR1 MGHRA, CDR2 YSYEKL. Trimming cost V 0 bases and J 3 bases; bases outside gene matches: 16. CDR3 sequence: CASSQDGMAAGGMLTDTQYF. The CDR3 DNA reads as TGCGCCAGCAGCCAAGATGGGATGGCTGCGGGGGGGATGTTAACAGATACGCAGTATTTT.

The CDR3, as DNA: TGTGCCAGCAGCCTCAGGACAGGCATAGCGGTGGGCTATGGCTACACCTTC. It specifies CASSLRTGIAVGYGYTF. The J gene is TRBJ1-2, the V gene TRBV7-9, with 7 bases matching TRBD1. Unmatched junction bases numbered 16, after V lost 5 bases and J lost 4 bases. Germline V lookup: CDR1 SEHNR, CDR2 FQNEAQ (reference sequence). The CDR3 runs 17 residues.

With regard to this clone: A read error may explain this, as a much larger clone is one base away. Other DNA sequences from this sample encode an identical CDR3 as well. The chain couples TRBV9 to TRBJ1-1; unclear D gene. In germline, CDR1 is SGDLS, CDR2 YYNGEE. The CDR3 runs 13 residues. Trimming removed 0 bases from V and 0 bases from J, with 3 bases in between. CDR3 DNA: TGTGCCAGCAGCGTAGCTATGAACACTGAAGCTTTCTTT. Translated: CASSVAMNTEAFF.